A single sample is the source of the 25 T cell receptor beta chains below, sequenced in a study of blood T cell repertoires in COVID-19. The assay was immunoSEQ multiplex PCR, and TCRdb's table has in-frame clones only and misses some. This sample carries tens of thousands of clones, approximately 72% of them seen once, and the ten largest clones take about 35%. Sequencing was performed on peripheral blood. The receptors come from a man at least 80 years old with acute or convalescent COVID-19.

CDR3 residues: CASSFQGETQYF. CDR3 coding DNA: TGTGCCAGCAGTTTCCAGGGGGAGACCCAGTACTTC. The chain is built from TRBV6-5 and TRBJ2-5, with D possibly matching TRBD1 (6 bases). Germline V CDR1 and CDR2: MNHEY, SVGAGI. V lost 4 bases and J 5 bases, leaving 8 bases between the germline ends. This CDR3 contains 12 residues.

This chain connects TRBV11-2 to TRBJ2-1, with a possible D match to TRBD2 (6 bases). With 4 bases removed from V and 1 base from J, the gap between germline ends came to 17 bases. Germline loops: CDR1 SGHAT, CDR2 FQNNGV. This CDR3 is built from 17 residues. DNA of the CDR3: TGTGCCAGCAGCTCTGGAGGGGCCAGGGAATCCTACAATGAGCAGTTCTTC. Protein: CASSSGGARESYNEQFF.

The V gene is TRBV4-1, the J gene TRBJ1-2; D is possibly TRBD1 (6 bases). CDR3 length equals 17 residues. With 0 bases removed from V and 8 bases from J, the gap between germline ends came to 22 bases. Germline values: CDR1 MGHRA, CDR2 YSYEKL. DNA for the CDR3: TGCGCCAGCAGCCAAGAGCTCCAAAGGGGGGGGCCTCAGGGCTACACCTTC. As protein: CASSQELQRGGPQGYTF.

The chain is built from TRBV7-9 and TRBJ2-2, with TRBD1 as a possible D gene (6 bases). The CDR3 is 14 residues long. CDR1 SEHNR and CDR2 FQNEAQ come from the germline V gene (reference sequence). Trimming pared 2 bases from V and 3 bases from J, leaving 7 bases between. The CDR3: CASSLNRDTGELFF. The CDR3 nucleotides read TGTGCCAGCAGCTTAAACAGGGACACCGGGGAGCTGTTTTTT.

The V gene is TRBV3-1 (or the pseudogene TRBV3-2), the J gene TRBJ1-5, with 8 nucleotides matching TRBD1. This CDR3 is built from 17 residues. Germline loops: CDR1 LGHDT, CDR2 YNNKEL (reference sequence). V was clipped by 3 bases and J by 0 bases; unmatched bases: 7. Here the CDR3 reads CASSQAKQGDSNQPQHF. As DNA, the CDR3 is TGTGCCAGCAGCCAGGCCAAACAGGGGGATAGCAATCAGCCCCAGCATTTT.

V and J are TRBV6-5 and TRBJ2-7, with D possibly matching TRBD1 (5 bases). The germline V gene encodes CDR1 MNHEY and CDR2 SVGAGI. CDR3 length equals 14 residues. V was cut by 0 bases and J by 3 bases, with 9 bases left in between. This CDR3 is CASSYSYRNYEQYF. Here the CDR3 DNA reads TGTGCCAGCAGTTACTCTTACAGGAACTACGAGCAGTACTTC.

V and J are TRBV6-1 and TRBJ2-7; a weak D match, TRBD1 (6 bases). Between the trimmed V and J ends, which lost 2 bases and 2 bases, there was a span of 16 bases. Germline V gene sequence: CDR1 MNHNS, CDR2 SASEGT. This CDR3 spans 16 amino acids. CDR3 DNA: TGTGCCAGCAGTGAATGGGAGACAGGACCCACCTACGAGCAGTACTTC. It yields the protein CASSEWETGPTYEQYF.

V and J are TRBV7-3 and TRBJ2-5; TRBD2 might be the D (5 bases). Trimming took off 2 bases at V and 1 base at J, with 11 bases between the two ends. CDR3 length: 15 amino acids. CDR1 and CDR2 from the germline V gene are SGHTA and FQGTGA. Written as DNA, the CDR3 is TGTGCCAGCAGCTTAGGGAGACGTGGCCAAGAGACCCAGTACTTC. Protein product: CASSLGRRGQETQYF.

The rearrangement uses TRBV5-1 and TRBJ2-1, with 7 positions matching TRBD2. The CDR3 runs 15 residues. The junction had 8 bases not matched to a gene; V was cut back by 4 bases and J by 4 bases. CDR1 and CDR2 (germline): SGHRS, YFSETQ. CDR3 amino acids: CASSLVSGAYNEQFF. Written as DNA, the CDR3 is TGCGCCAGCAGCCTCGTCAGCGGGGCTTACAATGAGCAGTTCTTC.

This sequence joins TRBV9 and TRBJ2-7; TRBD2 is a possible D gene (6 bases). This CDR3 has 15 amino acids. The germline gives CDR1 SGDLS, CDR2 YYNGEE. The V end was cut by 2 bases, the J end by 0 bases, with 12 bases between. The CDR3 DNA follows: TGTGCCAGCAGCGTGGAGGGAGGTGACTCCTACGAGCAGTACTTC. Translation gives CASSVEGGDSYEQYF.

The chain carries TRBV19 and TRBJ1-3; 9 positions match TRBD1. Germline CDR1 reads LNHDA; CDR2 reads SQIVND (reference sequence). Trimming at V came to 7 bases and at J to 7 bases, leaving 11 bases not matched to a gene. This CDR3 has 15 residues. CDR3 in DNA: TGTGCCAGTAACCCCGGACAGGGGAGGCTCAACACCATATATTTT. Its protein is CASNPGQGRLNTIYF.

A few counts support this clone. The chain couples TRBV19 to TRBJ2-3, with TRBD1 matching 7 bases. The CDR3 spans 16 residues. Unmatched junction bases numbered 11, after V lost 6 bases and J lost 2 bases. Per the germline V gene, CDR1 is LNHDA and CDR2 is SQIVND (reference sequence). CDR3 nucleotides: TGTGCCAGTAGGGGGACAGAATCACTTCTCACAGATACGCAGTATTTT. This translates into CASRGTESLLTDTQYF.

This chain uses TRBV5-1 with TRBJ2-7; no clear D. CDR3 size: 14 residues. In germline, CDR1 is SGHRS, CDR2 YFSETQ. The germline V and J ends were trimmed by 0 bases and 3 bases, with 10 bases remaining between them. This chain's CDR3 is CASSLEEPGYEQYF. The CDR3 bases are TGCGCCAGCAGCTTGGAAGAGCCAGGCTACGAGCAGTACTTC.

The chain carries TRBV28 and TRBJ2-7; TRBD2 aligns across 15 bases. V lost 5 bases, J lost 6 bases, and 8 bases stayed unmatched. The CDR3 is 16 amino acids. Germline values: CDR1 MDHEN, CDR2 SYDVKM. The CDR3 sequence: CASSGPGLAGGLEQYF. The DNA of the CDR3 is TGTGCCAGCAGTGGACCCGGACTAGCGGGGGGGCTCGAGCAGTACTTC.

A few counts support this clone. The V and J genes are TRBV18 and TRBJ1-5; D uncertain. Germline assignment: CDR1 KGHSH and CDR2 LQKENI. This CDR3 comprises 15 residues. V gave up 6 bases and J gave up 5 bases, with 17 bases separating them. Here the CDR3 reads CASSAGAGQDQPQHF. In nucleotides, the CDR3 is TGTGCCAGCTCCGCGGGAGCTGGGCAAGATCAGCCCCAGCATTTT.

The genes are TRBV2 and TRBJ2-2, with D perhaps TRBD1 (6 bases). Germline V lookup: CDR1 SNHLY, CDR2 FYNNEI. The CDR3 sequence is 12 residues long. Trimming cost V 8 bases and J 6 bases, with 10 bases left between them. The CDR3 region has the DNA TGTGCCAGCGGGGGCAGGGCCGGGGAGCTGTTTTTT. The encoded protein is CASGGRAGELFF. Full variable domain (outside the CDR3, taken from reference TRBV2 and TRBJ2-2): EPEVTQTPSHQVTQMGQEVILRCVPISNHLYFYWYRQILGQKVEFLVSFYNNEISEKSEIFDDQFSVERPDGSNFTLKIRSTKLEDSAMYFCASGGRAGELFFGEGSRLTVL.

This clone has a single count. The V gene is TRBV5-1, the J gene TRBJ2-5; 8 bases align to TRBD1. This CDR3 comprises 15 residues. The V gene end was trimmed by 4 bases and the J gene end by 5 bases; junction bases not matched to a gene: 10. Germline V lookup: CDR1 SGHRS, CDR2 YFSETQ. The CDR3 spells CASSQTGGRGETQYF. The CDR3 region has the DNA TGCGCCAGCAGCCAAACAGGGGGACGTGGGGAGACCCAGTACTTC.

The rearrangement links TRBV11-2 to TRBJ2-5, with TRBD2 identical over 10 bases. The germline gives CDR1 SGHAT, CDR2 FQNNGV. This CDR3 region has 14 residues. The V and J ends lost 3 bases and 2 bases, in that order; junction bases with no gene match: 0. In DNA, the CDR3 is TGTGCCAGCAGCTTGACTAGCGGGCAAGAGACCCAGTACTTC. Translating gives CASSLTSGQETQYF.

J is TRBJ1-1 and V is TRBV2; 7 nucleotides agree with TRBD1. J lost 4 bases, V lost 6 bases, and 5 bases had no gene match. The CDR3 is 13 residues long. In germline, CDR1 is SNHLY, CDR2 FYNNEI. CDR3 nucleotide sequence: TGTGCCAGCAGGCGGGACAGCCTCACTGAAGCTTTCTTT. Amino acid sequence: CASRRDSLTEAFF.

This clone was counted a few times. The chain uses TRBV4-3 and TRBJ1-5; D is perhaps TRBD1 (6 bases). Trimming removed 0 bases at V and 0 bases at J, with 12 bases between. The CDR3 length is 17 residues. Germline-derived CDR1 and CDR2 are LGHNA and YSLEER. The CDR3 DNA follows: TGCGCCAGCAGCCAAGATTTCCGGGGGGCTAGCAATCAGCCCCAGCATTTT. Amino acids: CASSQDFRGASNQPQHF.

The chain has TRBV1 and TRBJ2-7; the table's D call, TRBD2, was not checked against the DNA. TRBV1 is an annotated pseudogene. This CDR3 spans 17 amino acids. In DNA form, the CDR3 reads TGCACCAGCAGCCAAGAATCGGCGGGGGGCCATACCTACGAGCAGTACTTC. It specifies CTSSQESAGGHTYEQYF.

The gene calls are TRBV4-2 and TRBJ2-6, with D unclear. The CDR3 has 19 residues. Per germline, CDR1 LGHNA and CDR2 YNFKEQ. V was cut by 1 base and J by 2 bases, with 18 bases left in between. The CDR3 DNA reads TGTGCCAGCAGCCAAGGAGTCGCAGGTATACTTGCTGGGGCCAACGTCCTGACTTTC. As protein: CASSQGVAGILAGANVLTF.

The J gene is TRBJ2-1, the V gene TRBV12-5; TRBD2 matches at 10 bases. Germline V gene lookup returns CDR1 LGHNT and CDR2 FRNRAP. This CDR3 comprises 15 residues. After removal of 6 bases from V and 9 bases from J, the junction contained 11 bases not matched to a gene. The CDR3 sequence is CASGSTSGVRGEQFF. The CDR3 bases are TGTGCTAGTGGGTCCACTAGCGGGGTACGCGGTGAGCAGTTCTTC.

The V call is TRBV7-9, the J call TRBJ1-6; D unresolved. The CDR3 sequence is 16 residues long. CDR1 SEHNR and CDR2 FQNEAQ come from the germline V gene (reference sequence). V was clipped by 3 bases and J by 0 bases, with 9 bases between them. CDR3 in amino acids: CASSFMGSSYNSPLHF. The CDR3 region has the DNA TGTGCCAGCAGCTTCATGGGGAGCTCCTATAATTCACCCCTCCACTTT.

The genes are TRBV20-1 and TRBJ1-4; D is possibly TRBD1 (5 bases). Germline loops: CDR1 DFQATT, CDR2 SNEGSKA (reference sequence). V shed 3 bases and J shed 5 bases, with 13 bases lying between them. This CDR3 region has 14 residues. CDR3 residues: CSASGAGRNEKLFF. In nucleotides, the CDR3 is TGCAGTGCTAGTGGGGCAGGGAGGAATGAAAAACTGTTTTTT.